The entry that follows covers one T cell receptor (beta chain) sequence. These data originate in a study of identical twins. Trimming removed 6 bases from V and 5 bases from J; junction bases left unmatched: 3. The CDR3 consists of 15 residues. A single record per CDR3 protein comes from TCRdb applying MiXCR to the 5' RACE reads. The sample lists approximately 190,000 distinct CDR3 sequences; 15% to 20% were seen once. The same sample was also used in a study of T cells expressing NK-cell markers.

The chain joins TRBV12-3 or TRBV12-4 to TRBJ2-1, with TRBD2 matching over 14 bases. This TCR derives from a woman aged 18-29 years in good health. The sequencing input was CD8+ T cells sorted from blood. DNA for the CDR3: TGTGCCAGCAGCCGACTAGCGGGGGGGAACAATGAGCAGTTCTTC. Translation: CASSRLAGGNNEQFF.